This T cell receptor beta chain was identified in a study of cytomegalovirus exposure and HLA in healthy donors. Researchers ran the PCR with 60 Vbeta and 13 Jbeta primers. Only in-frame clones appear in the TCRdb table, and some are missing; sequencing was by immunoSEQ multiplex PCR. Of about 100,000 clones in the sample, about 79% are singletons; the top ten hold 1.2%. The length of the CDR3 is 14 residues. The germline V gene has CDR1 SGHTA and CDR2 FQGNSA. V was pared by 5 bases and J by 5 bases, with 10 bases between. Study results and limitations: Cytomegalovirus association was listed for about 180 TCR beta chains.

As regards this clone: Its antigen is undetermined.

Sequenced input: PBMCs. The V and J genes are TRBV7-2 and TRBJ1-6; the D gene is possibly TRBD1 (6 bases). The clonotype originates from a woman aged 18-30 years in good health and CMV-seronegative. The CDR3 region is CASSQGQHNSPLHF. CDR3 in DNA: TGTGCCAGCAGCCAAGGACAGCATAATTCACCCCTCCACTTT.